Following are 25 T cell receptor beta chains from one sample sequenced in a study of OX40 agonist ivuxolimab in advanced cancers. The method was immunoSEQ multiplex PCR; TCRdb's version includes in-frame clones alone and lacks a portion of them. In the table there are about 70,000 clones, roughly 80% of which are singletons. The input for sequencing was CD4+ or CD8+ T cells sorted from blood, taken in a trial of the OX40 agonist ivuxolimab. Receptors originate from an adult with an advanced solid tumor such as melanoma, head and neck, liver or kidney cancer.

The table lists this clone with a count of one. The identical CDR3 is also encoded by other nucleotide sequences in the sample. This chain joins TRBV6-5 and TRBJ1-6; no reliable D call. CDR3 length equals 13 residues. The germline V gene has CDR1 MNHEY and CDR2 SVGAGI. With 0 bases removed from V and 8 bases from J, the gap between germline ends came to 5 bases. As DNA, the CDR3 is TGTGCCAGCAGTTACTCGACGGATTCACCCCTCCACTTT. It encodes CASSYSTDSPLHF.

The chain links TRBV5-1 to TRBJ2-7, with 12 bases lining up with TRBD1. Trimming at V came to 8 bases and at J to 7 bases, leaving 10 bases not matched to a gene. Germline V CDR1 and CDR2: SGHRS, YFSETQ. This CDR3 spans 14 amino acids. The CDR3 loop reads CASRGQGATMEQYF. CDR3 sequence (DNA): TGCGCCAGTAGGGGACAGGGGGCTACGATGGAGCAGTACTTC.

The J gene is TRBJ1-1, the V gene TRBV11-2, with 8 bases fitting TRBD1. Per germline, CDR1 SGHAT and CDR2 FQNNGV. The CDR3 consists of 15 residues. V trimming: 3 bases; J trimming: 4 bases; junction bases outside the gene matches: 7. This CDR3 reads CASSFDRGWSTEAFF. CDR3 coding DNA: TGTGCCAGCAGCTTCGACAGGGGTTGGAGCACTGAAGCTTTCTTT.

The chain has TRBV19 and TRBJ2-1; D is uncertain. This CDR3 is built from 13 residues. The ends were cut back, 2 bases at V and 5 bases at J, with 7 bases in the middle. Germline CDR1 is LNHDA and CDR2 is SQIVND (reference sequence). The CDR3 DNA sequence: TGTGCCAGTAGTATATCGGCGCACAATGAGCAGTTCTTC. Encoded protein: CASSISAHNEQFF.

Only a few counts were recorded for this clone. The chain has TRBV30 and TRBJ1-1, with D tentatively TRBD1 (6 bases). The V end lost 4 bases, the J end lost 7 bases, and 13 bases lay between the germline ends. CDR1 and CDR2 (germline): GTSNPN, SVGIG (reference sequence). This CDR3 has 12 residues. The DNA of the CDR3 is TGTGCCTGGAACCCCAGGGGTCTTGAAGCTTTCTTT. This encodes CAWNPRGLEAFF.

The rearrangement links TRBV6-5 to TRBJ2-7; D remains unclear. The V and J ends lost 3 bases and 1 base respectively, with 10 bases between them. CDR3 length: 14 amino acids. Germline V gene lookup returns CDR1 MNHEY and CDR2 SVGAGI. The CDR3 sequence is CASSYKGTSYEQYF. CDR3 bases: TGTGCCAGCAGTTATAAGGGAACATCCTACGAGCAGTACTTC.

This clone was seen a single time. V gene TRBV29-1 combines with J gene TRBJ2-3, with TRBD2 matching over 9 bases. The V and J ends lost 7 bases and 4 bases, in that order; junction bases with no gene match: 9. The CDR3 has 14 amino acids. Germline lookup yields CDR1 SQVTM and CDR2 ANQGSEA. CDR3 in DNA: TGCAGCGCCGCGGGGGGGGAGTTCGCAGATACGCAGTATTTT. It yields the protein CSAAGGEFADTQYF.

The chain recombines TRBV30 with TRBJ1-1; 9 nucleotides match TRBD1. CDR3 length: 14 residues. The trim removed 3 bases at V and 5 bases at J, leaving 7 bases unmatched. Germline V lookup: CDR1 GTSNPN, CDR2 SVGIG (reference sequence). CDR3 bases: TGTGCCTGGAGAAGGGGACAGGGAAGGACTGAAGCTTTCTTT. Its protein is CAWRRGQGRTEAFF.

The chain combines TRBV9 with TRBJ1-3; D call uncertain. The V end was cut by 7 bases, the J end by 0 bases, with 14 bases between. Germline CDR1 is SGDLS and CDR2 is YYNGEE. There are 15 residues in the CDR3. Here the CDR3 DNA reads TGTGCCAGCTCATTTAGGTCTGACTCTGGAAACACCATATATTTT. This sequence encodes CASSFRSDSGNTIYF. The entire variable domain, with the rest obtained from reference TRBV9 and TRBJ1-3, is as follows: DSGVTQTPKHLITATGQRVTLRCSPRSGDLSVYWYQQSLDQGLQFLIQYYNGEERAKGNILERFSAQQFPDLHSELNLSSLELGDSALYFCASSFRSDSGNTIYFGEGSWLTVV.

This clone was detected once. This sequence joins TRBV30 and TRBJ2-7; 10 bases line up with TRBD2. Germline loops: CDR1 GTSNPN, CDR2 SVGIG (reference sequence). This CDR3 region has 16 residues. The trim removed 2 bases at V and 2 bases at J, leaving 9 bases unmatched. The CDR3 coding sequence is TGTGCCTGGAGTCCCGGGACTAGCGCGGGGGCCTACGAGCAGTACTTC. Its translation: CAWSPGTSAGAYEQYF.

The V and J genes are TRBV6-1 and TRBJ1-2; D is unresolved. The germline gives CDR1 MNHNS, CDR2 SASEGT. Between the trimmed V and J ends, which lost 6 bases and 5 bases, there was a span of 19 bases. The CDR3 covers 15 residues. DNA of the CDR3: TGTGCCAGCAGCTTATCCGGGTCTGCTCAATATGGCTACACCTTC. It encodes CASSLSGSAQYGYTF.

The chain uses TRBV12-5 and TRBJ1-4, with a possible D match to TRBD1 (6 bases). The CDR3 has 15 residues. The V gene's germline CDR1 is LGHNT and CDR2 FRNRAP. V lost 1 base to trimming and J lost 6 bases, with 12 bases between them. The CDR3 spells CASGLGQVGDEKLFF. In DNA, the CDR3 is TGTGCTAGTGGTTTGGGACAGGTCGGGGATGAAAAACTGTTTTTT.

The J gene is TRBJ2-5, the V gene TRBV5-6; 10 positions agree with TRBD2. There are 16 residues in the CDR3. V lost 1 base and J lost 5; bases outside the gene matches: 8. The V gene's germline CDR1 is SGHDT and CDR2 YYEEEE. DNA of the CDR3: TGTGCCAGCAGCTTGCCCCAGCGGGGGGGTTGGGAGACCCAGTACTTC. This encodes CASSLPQRGGWETQYF.

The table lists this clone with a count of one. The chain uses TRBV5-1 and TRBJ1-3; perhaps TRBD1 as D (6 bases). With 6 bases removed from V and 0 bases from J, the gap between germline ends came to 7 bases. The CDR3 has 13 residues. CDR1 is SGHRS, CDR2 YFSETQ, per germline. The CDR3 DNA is TGCGCCAGCACACAGGGCTCTGGAAACACCATATATTTT. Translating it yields CASTQGSGNTIYF.

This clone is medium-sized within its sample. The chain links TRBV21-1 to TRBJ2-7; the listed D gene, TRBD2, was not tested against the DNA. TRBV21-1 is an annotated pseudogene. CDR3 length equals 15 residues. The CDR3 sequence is CASSRTSGRSYEQYF. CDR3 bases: TGTGCCAGCAGCAGAACTAGCGGGAGGAGTTACGAGCAGTACTTC.

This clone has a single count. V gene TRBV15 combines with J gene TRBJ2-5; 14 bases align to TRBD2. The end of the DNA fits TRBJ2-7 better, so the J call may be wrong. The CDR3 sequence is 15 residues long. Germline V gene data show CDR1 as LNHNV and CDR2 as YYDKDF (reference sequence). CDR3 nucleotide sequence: TGTGCCACCAGCATGGGACTAGCGGGAGCCTACGAGCAGTACTTC. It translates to CATSMGLAGAYEQYF.

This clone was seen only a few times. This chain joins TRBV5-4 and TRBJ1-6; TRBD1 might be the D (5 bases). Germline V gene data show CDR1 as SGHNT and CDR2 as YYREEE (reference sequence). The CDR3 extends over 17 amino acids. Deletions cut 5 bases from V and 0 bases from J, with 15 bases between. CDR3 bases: TGTGCCAGCAGTCCCGATCCAGGGACCTCCTATAATTCACCCCTCCACTTT. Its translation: CASSPDPGTSYNSPLHF.

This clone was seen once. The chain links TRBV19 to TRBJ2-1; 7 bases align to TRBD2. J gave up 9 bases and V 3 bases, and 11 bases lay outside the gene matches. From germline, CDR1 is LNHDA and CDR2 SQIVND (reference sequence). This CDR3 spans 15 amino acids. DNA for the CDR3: TGTGCCAGTAGTATCGGGTCTAGCGGAAACACTGAGCAGTTCTTC. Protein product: CASSIGSSGNTEQFF.

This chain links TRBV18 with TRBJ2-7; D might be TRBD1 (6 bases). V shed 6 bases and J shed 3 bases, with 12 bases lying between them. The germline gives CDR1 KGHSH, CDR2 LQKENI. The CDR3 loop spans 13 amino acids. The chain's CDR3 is CASSEGQNYEQYF. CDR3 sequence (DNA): TGTGCCAGCTCCGAGGGACAAAACTACGAGCAGTACTTC.

For the CDR3, the DNA is TGTGCCAGCAGCCCCCGGGGGTTCAATCAGCCCCAGCATTTT. It encodes CASSPRGFNQPQHF. The chain is built from TRBV4-2 and TRBJ1-5, with D perhaps TRBD1 (5 bases). The CDR3 extends over 14 amino acids. Germline V gene lookup returns CDR1 LGHNA and CDR2 YNFKEQ. V lost 4 bases and J lost 3, with 10 bases in between.

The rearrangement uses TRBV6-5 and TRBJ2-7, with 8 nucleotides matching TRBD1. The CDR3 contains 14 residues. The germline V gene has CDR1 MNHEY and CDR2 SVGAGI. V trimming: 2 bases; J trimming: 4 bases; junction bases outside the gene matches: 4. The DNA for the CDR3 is TGTGCCAGCAGTTACCAGGGGGCCCTATACGAGCAGTACTTC. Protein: CASSYQGALYEQYF.

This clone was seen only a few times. CDR3 protein: CATRTDNEKLFF. The CDR3 nucleotides are TGTGCCACCAGGACAGATAATGAAAAACTGTTTTTT. The rearrangement joins TRBV25-1 to TRBJ1-4; the D gene is possibly TRBD1 (6 bases). CDR1 MGHDK and CDR2 SYGVNS come from the germline V gene. V lost 10 bases, J lost 4 bases, and 10 bases lay in between. The CDR3 contains 12 residues.

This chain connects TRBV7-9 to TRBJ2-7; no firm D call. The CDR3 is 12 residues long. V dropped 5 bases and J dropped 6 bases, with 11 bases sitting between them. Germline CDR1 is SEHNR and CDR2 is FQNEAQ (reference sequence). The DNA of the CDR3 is TGTGCCAGCAGCCTCGGGCCCGGCGAGCAGTACTTC. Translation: CASSLGPGEQYF. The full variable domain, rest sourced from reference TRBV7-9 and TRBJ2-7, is DTGVSQNPRHKITKRGQNVTFRCDPISEHNRLYWYRQTLGQGPEFLTYFQNEAQLEKSRLLSDRFSAERPKGSFSTLEIQRTEQGDSAMYLCASSLGPGEQYFGPGTRLTVT.

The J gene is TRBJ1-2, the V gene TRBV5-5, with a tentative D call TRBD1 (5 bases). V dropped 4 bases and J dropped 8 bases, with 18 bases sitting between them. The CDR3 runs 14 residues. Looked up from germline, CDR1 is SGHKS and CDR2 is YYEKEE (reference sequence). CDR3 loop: CASSQGATPRGYTF. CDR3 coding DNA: TGTGCCAGCAGCCAAGGGGCCACCCCGAGAGGCTACACCTTC.

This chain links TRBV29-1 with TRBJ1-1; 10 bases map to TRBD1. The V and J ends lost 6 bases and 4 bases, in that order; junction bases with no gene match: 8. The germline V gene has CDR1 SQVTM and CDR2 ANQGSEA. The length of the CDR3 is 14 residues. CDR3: CSVFGQGGATEAFF. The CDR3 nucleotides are TGCAGCGTCTTCGGACAGGGGGGCGCCACTGAAGCTTTCTTT.